This T cell receptor (beta chain) was documented in a study of blood T cell repertoires in COVID-19 (dated by TCRdb to the early 2020s). About the full investigation: Samples covering the acute and convalescent phases of COVID-19 were provided by collaborators in the United States, Italy and Spain. Where HLA class I and class II types were available, the types were taken from metadata supplied by the sample provider, not from assay-based typing. Nearly every sample came with metadata listing a de-identified subject ID, COVID-19 status, age in years and sex. Subjects who had been exposed to COVID-19, were actively infected with it, or had recovered from it provided the deeply sampled blood TCRbeta repertoires that made up the dataset. Samples were obtained from the ongoing ImmuneRACE study (first 160 participants) and from 1,254 subjects provided by 6 global collaborators. The material from the prospective study consisted of cDNA or gDNA derived from T cells, B-cell-depleted T cells, or PBMCs. A freely available public database, intended as a resource for researchers studying the immune response to SARS-CoV-2, is where the repertoires were released. What the study reported, not specific to this receptor: The amount of clinical and demographic metadata varied by source and participant and was provided uncurated.

Enrolling through a virtual design, the prospective study's participants ranged in age from roughly 18 to 95 years and lived across 24 United States geographic areas. Cohort assignment in the prospective study relied on participant-reported clinical history from a screening survey and a study questionnaire. Each participant in the prospective study had whole blood, serum and a nasopharyngeal or oropharyngeal swab collected by mobile phlebotomists. Additional blood draws and questionnaires over an approximately two-month period could optionally be provided by prospective study participants. Prospective study blood samples were shipped either frozen or at room temperature before DNA extraction. This clone has a single count. This receptor's antigen is unknown. Base qualities are not at hand, and no much larger clone is one base apart. The CDR3 sequence holds 14 residues, the cysteine and phenylalanine included. The kept DNA is CDR3 alone, 42 bases in frame from the first base. Looking up the germline V gene yields CDR1 ENHRY and CDR2 SYGVKD. At the junction V is shortened by 6 bases and J by 4 bases; bases outside the gene matches: 8.

The immunoSEQ Assay, a bias-controlled multiplex PCR, was used to amplify TCRbeta CDR3 regions from genomic DNA. In the original analysis: Nucleated cell counts per sample were estimated from amplification of reference gene primers within the assay. To quantify the absolute abundance of each unique TCRbeta CDR3 rearrangement, sequence reads were collapsed and filtered. For each sample, productive Simpson clonality was calculated as the square root of Simpson's diversity index over productive rearrangements. Not all clones reach the TCRdb copy of this immuneACCESS table, which keeps in-frame sequences only. Checked studies attribute under half of the gap to unresolved V genes and leave the rest unexplained. V and J calls and clone size are those listed in that table; D and trimming were worked out from the DNA. The sample table contains 200,000 to 300,000 clones; only one count was recorded for approximately 88% of them. The ten largest clones capture 2% to 3% of the sample.

The source material was PBMCs or T cells enriched from blood (not recorded which). The clonotype was recovered from a middle-aged woman with acute COVID-19. Recombination linked TRBV10-3 to TRBJ2-5, with 7 central nucleotides matching TRBD1. The nucleotides are TGTGCCATCAGACAAGACAGGGTGGGAGAGACCCAGTACTTC. The translation is CAIRQDRVGETQYF.